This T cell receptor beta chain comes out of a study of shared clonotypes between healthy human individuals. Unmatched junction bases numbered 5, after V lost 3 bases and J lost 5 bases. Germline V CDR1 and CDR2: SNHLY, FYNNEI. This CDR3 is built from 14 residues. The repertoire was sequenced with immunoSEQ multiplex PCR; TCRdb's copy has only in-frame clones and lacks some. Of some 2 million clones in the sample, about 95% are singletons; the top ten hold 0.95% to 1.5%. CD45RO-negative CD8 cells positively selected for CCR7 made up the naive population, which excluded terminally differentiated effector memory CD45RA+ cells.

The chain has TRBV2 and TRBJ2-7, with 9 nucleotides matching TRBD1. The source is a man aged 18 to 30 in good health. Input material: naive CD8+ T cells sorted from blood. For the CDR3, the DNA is TGTGCCAGCAGTGAGTTCGGACAGGGGAACGAGCAGTACTTC. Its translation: CASSEFGQGNEQYF.